Listed below are T cell receptor beta chains from one sample, sequenced in a study of Ad26.COV2.S vaccination and SARS-CoV-2 variants. Clones were sequenced by immunoSEQ multiplex PCR, and TCRdb holds only the in-frame ones, with some missing. The table lists roughly 460,000 clones, nearly 90% of them singletons. The source was peripheral blood, collected in a trial of Ad26.COV2.S vaccine versus placebo. The origin of the receptors is a person between 18 and 65 years old who received the Ad26.COV2.S COVID-19 vaccine or a placebo. Each CDR3 is given with its conserved first and last residue. Fields, in order: V gene, CDR3 length, J gene, D gene, clone size, CDR3 DNA, CDR3 protein. D genes are given only for firm matches. Clone size is given for some rows only: seen once, a few or many times, or a class if the clone is expanded.

v_call: TRBV5-5
cdr3_length: 16
j_call: TRBJ1-3
d_call: -
clone_size: few
cdr3_nt: TGTGCCAGCAGGGGTACCGGGAAGGCTTCTGGAAACACCATATATTTT
cdr3_aa: CASRGTGKASGNTIYF

v_call: TRBV7-2
cdr3_length: 16
j_call: TRBJ2-1
d_call: -
clone_size: -
cdr3_nt: TGTGCCAGCAGCTTAAGACAGCCCTACTCCTACAATGAGCAGTTCTTC
cdr3_aa: CASSLRQPYSYNEQFF

v_call: TRBV29-1
cdr3_length: 13
j_call: TRBJ1-4
d_call: -
clone_size: -
cdr3_nt: TGCAGCGTTGAAGTGGTGATTGGTGAAAAACTGTTTTTT
cdr3_aa: CSVEVVIGEKLFF

v_call: TRBV11-2
cdr3_length: 15
j_call: TRBJ2-2
d_call: -
clone_size: -
cdr3_nt: TGTGCCAGCAGCCGAGGCAGGAAGAGCACCGGGGAGCTGTTTTTT
cdr3_aa: CASSRGRKSTGELFF

v_call: TRBV11-1
cdr3_length: 14
j_call: TRBJ2-7
d_call: -
clone_size: -
cdr3_nt: TGTGCCAGCAGCTTTACGCAGGGTGTAAACGAGCAGTACTTC
cdr3_aa: CASSFTQGVNEQYF

v_call: TRBV19
cdr3_length: 16
j_call: TRBJ2-1
d_call: TRBD2
clone_size: -
cdr3_nt: TGTGCCAGTAGTATAACTGGGACTAGCGGGAGCAATGAGCAGTTCTTC
cdr3_aa: CASSITGTSGSNEQFF

v_call: TRBV5-1
cdr3_length: 15
j_call: TRBJ1-4
d_call: -
clone_size: -
cdr3_nt: TGCGCCAGCAGTCTGGCTCCGGGACCTAATGAAAAACTGTTTTTT
cdr3_aa: CASSLAPGPNEKLFF

v_call: TRBV25-1
cdr3_length: 16
j_call: TRBJ2-3
d_call: TRBD1
clone_size: -
cdr3_nt: TGTGCCAGCAGTGAATCGGACAGGGACGGCACAGATACGCAGTATTTT
cdr3_aa: CASSESDRDGTDTQYF

v_call: TRBV3-1/TRBV3-2
cdr3_length: 21
j_call: TRBJ1-5
d_call: -
clone_size: once
cdr3_nt: TGTGCCAGCAGCCAAGCCGGTCGGGCGGACAGAGGCTTGAGGGGCGGTCAGCCCCAGCATTTT
cdr3_aa: CASSQAGRADRGLRGGQPQHF

v_call: TRBV5-6
cdr3_length: 18
j_call: TRBJ1-6
d_call: TRBD1
clone_size: -
cdr3_nt: TGTGCCAGCAGCCTGACCCGACAGGGATTAGGGCTGGGTTCACCCCTCCACTTT
cdr3_aa: CASSLTRQGLGLGSPLHF

v_call: TRBV6-2/TRBV6-3
cdr3_length: 13
j_call: TRBJ1-5
d_call: TRBD1
clone_size: -
cdr3_nt: TGTGCCAGCAGTGCCATGGGACAGACCTCCCAGCATTTT
cdr3_aa: CASSAMGQTSQHF

v_call: TRBV4-2
cdr3_length: 14
j_call: TRBJ1-1
d_call: -
clone_size: -
cdr3_nt: TGTGCCAGCAGCCAAGATAAGACAGTCCAAGAAGCTTTCTTT
cdr3_aa: CASSQDKTVQEAFF

v_call: TRBV6-2/TRBV6-3
cdr3_length: 12
j_call: TRBJ2-5
d_call: -
clone_size: many
cdr3_nt: TGTGCCAGCAGTTACCCAGACAAGACCCAGTACTTC
cdr3_aa: CASSYPDKTQYF

v_call: TRBV7-3
cdr3_length: 15
j_call: TRBJ2-7
d_call: TRBD2
clone_size: -
cdr3_nt: TGTGCCAGCAGCTACACCTCGGGGGGTGGCTACGAGCAGTACTTC
cdr3_aa: CASSYTSGGGYEQYF

v_call: TRBV28
cdr3_length: 19
j_call: TRBJ1-5
d_call: -
clone_size: -
cdr3_nt: TGTGCCAGCAGTTGGGGCAAGTTGACAGGAGCATATAGCAATCAGCCCCAGCATTTT
cdr3_aa: CASSWGKLTGAYSNQPQHF

v_call: TRBV7-6
cdr3_length: 12
j_call: TRBJ2-3
d_call: -
clone_size: -
cdr3_nt: TGTGCCAGCAGCCCTTCTACAGATACGCAGTATTTT
cdr3_aa: CASSPSTDTQYF

v_call: TRBV10-3
cdr3_length: 13
j_call: TRBJ1-4
d_call: -
clone_size: -
cdr3_nt: TGTGCCATCAGTGTTTTGGAGAATGAAAAACTGTTTTTT
cdr3_aa: CAISVLENEKLFF

v_call: TRBV3-1/TRBV3-2
cdr3_length: 12
j_call: TRBJ1-2
d_call: TRBD1
clone_size: -
cdr3_nt: TGTGCCAGCAGCCAATTGGACAGGGGGAACACCTTC
cdr3_aa: CASSQLDRGNTF

v_call: TRBV11-3
cdr3_length: 11
j_call: TRBJ2-1
d_call: -
clone_size: -
cdr3_nt: TGTGCCAGCAGCCTTGGAAATGAGCAGTTCTTC
cdr3_aa: CASSLGNEQFF

v_call: TRBV27
cdr3_length: 12
j_call: TRBJ1-5
d_call: -
clone_size: few
cdr3_nt: TGTGCCAGCAGCAGGGGAGATCAGCCCCAGCATTTT
cdr3_aa: CASSRGDQPQHF

v_call: TRBV19
cdr3_length: 15
j_call: TRBJ1-5
d_call: -
clone_size: once
cdr3_nt: TGTGCCAGTAGTAGCCACGTTCCGGGCAATCAGCCCCAGCATTTT
cdr3_aa: CASSSHVPGNQPQHF

v_call: TRBV3-1/TRBV3-2
cdr3_length: 14
j_call: TRBJ2-7
d_call: TRBD2
clone_size: -
cdr3_nt: TGTGCCAGCAGTCTTAGCGGGACTCCCTACGAGCAGTACTTC
cdr3_aa: CASSLSGTPYEQYF

v_call: TRBV27
cdr3_length: 15
j_call: TRBJ2-1
d_call: TRBD2
clone_size: -
cdr3_nt: TGTGCCAGCATCAGTCATAGCGGGAGCATCGATGAGCAGTTCTTC
cdr3_aa: CASISHSGSIDEQFF

v_call: TRBV6-2/TRBV6-3
cdr3_length: 14
j_call: TRBJ2-7
d_call: -
clone_size: once
cdr3_nt: TGTGCCAGCAGCCGGGCAAGCAGGGCCCTCGAGCAGTACTTC
cdr3_aa: CASSRASRALEQYF

v_call: TRBV29-1
cdr3_length: 14
j_call: TRBJ1-1
d_call: -
clone_size: once
cdr3_nt: TGCAGCGCCCGGGACTTACACAGGAACACTGAAGCTTTCTTT
cdr3_aa: CSARDLHRNTEAFF

v_call: TRBV11-2
cdr3_length: 12
j_call: TRBJ1-2
d_call: -
clone_size: -
cdr3_nt: TGTGCCAGCACCCTTACAGGGTACGGCTACACCTTC
cdr3_aa: CASTLTGYGYTF

v_call: TRBV4-3
cdr3_length: 15
j_call: TRBJ1-1
d_call: -
clone_size: -
cdr3_nt: TGCGCCAGCAGCCAAGTAACCGGGGGCCTTACTGAAGCTTTCTTT
cdr3_aa: CASSQVTGGLTEAFF

v_call: TRBV27
cdr3_length: 15
j_call: TRBJ1-1
d_call: -
clone_size: few
cdr3_nt: TGTGCCAGCAGTCCTAACTCGGCAGGGACACTTATGGCTTTCTTT
cdr3_aa: CASSPNSAGTLMAFF

v_call: TRBV14
cdr3_length: 13
j_call: TRBJ1-1
d_call: TRBD1
clone_size: -
cdr3_nt: TGTGCCAGCAGCCGCCGGGACAGCCATGAAGCTTTCTTT
cdr3_aa: CASSRRDSHEAFF

v_call: TRBV5-1
cdr3_length: 13
j_call: TRBJ1-1
d_call: -
clone_size: -
cdr3_nt: TGCGCCAGCAGTTGGTCGGGGAACACTGAAGCTTTCTTT
cdr3_aa: CASSWSGNTEAFF

v_call: TRBV20-1
cdr3_length: 13
j_call: TRBJ1-5
d_call: -
clone_size: few
cdr3_nt: TGCAGTGCTAGTGCTAAAAGCAATCAGCCCCAGCATTTT
cdr3_aa: CSASAKSNQPQHF

v_call: TRBV6-5
cdr3_length: 15
j_call: TRBJ2-7
d_call: -
clone_size: -
cdr3_nt: TGTGCCAGCAGTTACACGTCAGGGGGGATCTACGAGCAGTACTTC
cdr3_aa: CASSYTSGGIYEQYF

v_call: TRBV7-6
cdr3_length: 15
j_call: TRBJ1-4
d_call: TRBD1
clone_size: -
cdr3_nt: TGTGCCAGCAGCTCGAGGGACAGCCAGAATGAAAAACTGTTTTTT
cdr3_aa: CASSSRDSQNEKLFF

v_call: TRBV19
cdr3_length: 14
j_call: TRBJ2-1
d_call: -
clone_size: -
cdr3_nt: TGTGCCAGTAGTATAGATCACCGCTACAATGAGCAGTTCTTC
cdr3_aa: CASSIDHRYNEQFF

v_call: TRBV9
cdr3_length: 16
j_call: TRBJ2-1
d_call: TRBD2
clone_size: -
cdr3_nt: TGTGCCAGCCGCCGAGGACTAGCGGGAGAATTGGGTGAGCAGTTCTTC
cdr3_aa: CASRRGLAGELGEQFF

v_call: TRBV5-4
cdr3_length: 15
j_call: TRBJ2-3
d_call: -
clone_size: -
cdr3_nt: TGTGCCAGCAGCTTGGGGACTTTACGCACAGATACGCAGTATTTT
cdr3_aa: CASSLGTLRTDTQYF

v_call: TRBV5-6
cdr3_length: 15
j_call: TRBJ1-2
d_call: TRBD1
clone_size: once
cdr3_nt: TGTGCCAGCAGCTTGCGGACAGGGGGTTTAGATGGCTACACCTTC
cdr3_aa: CASSLRTGGLDGYTF

v_call: TRBV9
cdr3_length: 14
j_call: TRBJ1-2
d_call: -
clone_size: -
cdr3_nt: TGTGCCAGCAGCGTAGCCCCAGGAAACTATGGCTACACCTTC
cdr3_aa: CASSVAPGNYGYTF

v_call: TRBV13
cdr3_length: 17
j_call: TRBJ2-1
d_call: TRBD2
clone_size: -
cdr3_nt: TGTGCCAGCAGCTTAGGCTCGTCTAGCGGGGGGCCTCGGGAGCAGTTCTTC
cdr3_aa: CASSLGSSSGGPREQFF